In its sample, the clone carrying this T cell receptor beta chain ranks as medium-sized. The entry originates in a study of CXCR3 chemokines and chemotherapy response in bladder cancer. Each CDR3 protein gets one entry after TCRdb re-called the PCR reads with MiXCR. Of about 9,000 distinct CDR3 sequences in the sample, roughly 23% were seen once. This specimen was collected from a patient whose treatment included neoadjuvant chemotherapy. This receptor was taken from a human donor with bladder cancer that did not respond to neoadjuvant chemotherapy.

In DNA form, the CDR3 reads TGTGCCAGCAAAGAAGGCCCGGGGGGTGAAAAACTGTTTTTT. It yields the protein CASKEGPGGEKLFF. The chain recombines TRBV27 with TRBJ1-4; tentative D call: TRBD1 (5 bases). Per the germline V gene, CDR1 is MNHEY and CDR2 is SMNVEV (reference sequence). Trimming shortened V by 7 bases and J by 7 bases, and 16 bases separated the two germline ends. CDR3 length: 14 amino acids.